These 9 T cell receptor beta chains share one sample of origin, sequenced in a study of blood T cell repertoires in COVID-19. Clones were read by immunoSEQ multiplex PCR, and TCRdb kept only the in-frame ones, dropping some. The table lists about 37,000 clones, 75% to 85% of them singletons. Source material: peripheral blood. These receptors originate from a woman aged 65 to 85 with acute or convalescent COVID-19.

The V call is TRBV28, the J call TRBJ2-6; 9 nucleotides agree with TRBD1. Germline V CDR1 and CDR2: MDHEN, SYDVKM. This CDR3 is 18 amino acids long. The V and J ends lost 6 bases and 0 bases, in that order; junction bases with no gene match: 9. The CDR3 bases are TGTGCCAGCAGCAGAACCGGGACAGGGATCTCTGGGGCCAACGTCCTGACTTTC. This gives the protein CASSRTGTGISGANVLTF.

The genes are TRBV5-4 and TRBJ1-6; D might be TRBD1 (6 bases). Trimming took 4 bases from V and 7 from J, leaving 15 bases between them. The CDR3 loop spans 15 amino acids. The germline V gene encodes CDR1 SGHNT and CDR2 YYREEE (reference sequence). CDR3 residues: CASSAPTGENSPLHF. The DNA of the CDR3 is TGTGCCAGCAGCGCACCGACAGGAGAAAATTCACCCCTCCACTTT. Based on the CDR3 plus reference TRBV5-4 and TRBJ1-6, the full variable domain is ETGVTQSPTHLIKTRGQQVTLRCSSQSGHNTVSWYQQALGQGPQFIFQYYREEENGRGNFPPRFSGLQFPNYSSELNVNALELDDSALYLCASSAPTGENSPLHFGNGTRLTVT.

The V gene is TRBV15, the J gene TRBJ1-2; D possibly corresponds to TRBD1 (6 bases). Germline lookup yields CDR1 LNHNV and CDR2 YYDKDF (reference sequence). This CDR3 spans 13 amino acids. The V gene lost 6 bases and the J gene lost 6 bases, with 14 bases spanning the gap. The CDR3 DNA is TGTGCCACCAGGAATCAGGGACAAGATGGCTACACCTTC. This sequence encodes CATRNQGQDGYTF.

The chain combines TRBV6-6 with TRBJ2-4; 9 nucleotides align to TRBD2. Germline V gives CDR1 MNHNY, CDR2 SVGAGI (reference sequence). Germline trimming cut 6 bases from V and 0 bases from J; bases unmatched to any gene: 21. CDR3 size: 21 residues. CDR3 bases: TGTGCCAGCAGCCCCGAGGAGTTAGCGGGGGCCTTTACTTTAGCCAAAAACATTCAGTACTTC. This codes for CASSPEELAGAFTLAKNIQYF.

This rearrangement joins TRBV5-1 to TRBJ2-1, with D tentatively TRBD2 (6 bases). Trimming stripped 1 base from V and 8 bases from J, with 19 bases between. The CDR3 sequence is 16 residues long. Germline CDR1 and CDR2: SGHRS and YFSETQ. The CDR3: CASSLLQPAGVYEQFF. CDR3 bases: TGCGCCAGCAGCTTGTTACAACCAGCGGGTGTGTATGAGCAGTTCTTC.

The rearrangement links TRBV3-1 (or the pseudogene TRBV3-2) to TRBJ2-1; no reliable D call. The CDR3 loop spans 14 amino acids. The germline V gene has CDR1 LGHDT and CDR2 YNNKEL (reference sequence). V was pared by 3 bases and J by 8 bases, with 14 bases between. CDR3 coding DNA: TGTGCCAGCAGCCAGGTCAGGTCCTCGGATGAGCAGTTCTTC. It encodes CASSQVRSSDEQFF.

The chain employs TRBV28 and TRBJ1-1; D call uncertain. V lost 6 bases and J lost 5, with 10 bases in between. This CDR3 contains 12 residues. In germline, CDR1 is MDHEN, CDR2 SYDVKM. The CDR3 here is CASRVLETEAFF. DNA of the CDR3: TGTGCCAGCAGGGTCTTAGAAACTGAAGCTTTCTTT.

The chain employs TRBV6-5 and TRBJ2-2; D ambiguous. CDR1 and CDR2 from the germline V gene are MNHEY and SVGAGI. The CDR3 is 15 residues long. V lost 2 bases and J 0 bases, leaving 7 bases between the germline ends. The CDR3 region has the DNA TGTGCCAGCAGTTACCGAAACACGAACACCGGGGAGCTGTTTTTT. As protein: CASSYRNTNTGELFF.

V and J are TRBV18 and TRBJ1-2; D may be TRBD1 (5 bases). The ends were cut back, 6 bases at V and 5 bases at J, with 22 bases in the middle. Germline-derived CDR1 and CDR2 are KGHSH and LQKENI. This CDR3 has 16 residues. The CDR3 reads CASSKQDQGSSYGYTF. Here the CDR3 DNA reads TGTGCCAGCTCTAAACAGGACCAGGGAAGTAGTTATGGCTACACCTTC.